The 32 T cell receptor beta chains reported below all come from one sample, sequenced in a study of cytomegalovirus exposure and HLA in healthy donors. Amplification used 60 Vbeta primers and 13 Jbeta primers. Method: immunoSEQ multiplex PCR; TCRdb's copy keeps in-frame clones and lacks some. The profile shows approximately 150,000 clones, about 74% of them singletons. Sample: PBMCs. These receptors were taken from a male donor in good health and CMV-seronegative.

This sequence joins TRBV27 and TRBJ2-5; 8 bases match TRBD2. CDR1 and CDR2 from the germline V gene are MNHEY and SMNVEV (reference sequence). V shed 10 bases and J 5 bases; nucleotides not matched to a gene: 6. The CDR3 consists of 12 residues. CDR3 DNA sequence: TGTGCCAACGCCGGGGGGGTGGAGACCCAGTACTTC. Its protein is CANAGGVETQYF.

This rearrangement joins TRBV5-6 to TRBJ1-2, with TRBD1 matching 7 bases. Germline V gives CDR1 SGHDT, CDR2 YYEEEE. The CDR3 is made up of 12 amino acids. Unmatched junction bases numbered 4, after V lost 3 bases and J lost 8 bases. The CDR3 nucleotides are TGTGCCAGCAGCTCTGCAGGGGGAGGCTACACCTTC. It translates to CASSSAGGGYTF.

This chain uses TRBV28 with TRBJ1-2, with TRBD1 as a possible D gene (5 bases). The germline V gene encodes CDR1 MDHEN and CDR2 SYDVKM. This CDR3 contains 15 residues. V lost 6 bases and J 2 bases, leaving 16 bases between the germline ends. Here the CDR3 DNA reads TGTGCCAGCAGCGCCCTTCTTCGGGGGAACTATGGCTACACCTTC. Its translation is CASSALLRGNYGYTF.

The V gene is TRBV18, the J gene TRBJ2-5, with 7 nucleotides matching TRBD1. Germline trimming cut 7 bases from V and 2 bases from J; bases unmatched to any gene: 7. CDR1 is KGHSH, CDR2 LQKENI, per germline. There are 14 residues in the CDR3. The CDR3: CASLGQYTQETQYF. DNA for the CDR3: TGTGCCAGCTTGGGACAGTATACACAAGAGACCCAGTACTTC.

A single count supports this clone. The CDR3 DNA reads TGTGCCAGCAGTTACCGGCAGGGGAAAGATACGCAGTATTTT. This encodes CASSYRQGKDTQYF. This chain joins TRBV6-5 and TRBJ2-3; possibly TRBD1 for D (6 bases). Trimming took off 2 bases at V and 5 bases at J, with 11 bases between the two ends. The V gene's germline CDR1 is MNHEY and CDR2 SVGAGI. This CDR3 is built from 14 residues.

In its sample, this clone was seen a few times. V is TRBV9 and J is TRBJ2-5, with 13 bases matching TRBD2. Germline CDR1 reads SGDLS; CDR2 reads YYNGEE. The ends lost 3 bases at V and 1 base at J; junction bases unmatched: 6. The CDR3 is 17 amino acids. The CDR3 bases are TGTGCCAGCAGCGCGGGACTAGCGGGGTACCTCCAAGAGACCCAGTACTTC. It is translated as CASSAGLAGYLQETQYF.

This clone was seen more than once but under ten times. The chain has TRBV7-9 and TRBJ2-1; possible D gene TRBD2, 5 bases. V lost 1 base and J 5 bases, leaving 12 bases between the germline ends. CDR3 length: 15 amino acids. Germline assignment: CDR1 SEHNR and CDR2 FQNEAQ (reference sequence). CDR3 DNA: TGTGCCAGCAGCTTAGTTGACGGGGTGAACAATGAGCAGTTCTTC. Protein sequence: CASSLVDGVNNEQFF.

The chain links TRBV7-9 to TRBJ1-2; D is perhaps TRBD1 (5 bases). V lost 4 bases to trimming and J lost 1 base, with 25 bases between them. Germline CDR1 is SEHNR and CDR2 is FQNEAQ (reference sequence). The CDR3 is 19 amino acids. This CDR3 reads CASSSTRSGRGFRNYGYTF. CDR3 sequence (DNA): TGTGCCAGCAGCTCGACTCGATCTGGAAGGGGCTTCCGTAACTATGGCTACACCTTC.

In this sample, this clone turned up a few times. This sequence joins TRBV15 and TRBJ2-5, with 8 bases lining up with TRBD2. Germline trimming cut 4 bases from V and 7 bases from J; bases unmatched to any gene: 20. This CDR3 has 18 residues. Germline V gene sequence: CDR1 LNHNV, CDR2 YYDKDF (reference sequence). The chain's CDR3 is CATSTLLGSSGTRGTQYF. The CDR3 nucleotides read TGTGCCACCAGCACCCTCCTAGGTAGTAGCGGGACCCGGGGGACCCAGTACTTC.

The chain has TRBV9 and TRBJ2-7; 12 bases line up with TRBD1. Trimming took 3 bases from V and 7 from J; bases not matched to a gene: 8. Germline V gives CDR1 SGDLS, CDR2 YYNGEE. The CDR3 extends over 15 amino acids. The CDR3, as DNA: TGTGCCAGCAGCGGGCCGGGACAGGGGGCTCTTGAGCAGTACTTC. Protein sequence: CASSGPGQGALEQYF. The full variable domain, completed using reference TRBV9 and TRBJ2-7, is DSGVTQTPKHLITATGQRVTLRCSPRSGDLSVYWYQQSLDQGLQFLIQYYNGEERAKGNILERFSAQQFPDLHSELNLSSLELGDSALYFCASSGPGQGALEQYFGPGTRLTVT.

The rearrangement links TRBV7-6 to TRBJ2-5, with 12 bases matching TRBD2. Germline V gives CDR1 SGHVS, CDR2 FNYEAQ. V shed 4 bases, J shed 5 bases, and the junction held 8 bases outside the gene matches. The CDR3 has 16 residues. The chain's CDR3 is CASSSSGRAFRETQYF. For the CDR3, the DNA is TGTGCCAGCAGCTCTAGCGGGAGGGCCTTCCGCGAGACCCAGTACTTC. The full variable domain, in which reference TRBV7-6 and TRBJ2-5 provide the parts outside the CDR3, is GAGVSQSPRYKVTKRGQDVALRCDPISGHVSLYWYRQALGQGPEFLTYFNYEAQQDKSGLPNDRFSAERPEGSISTLTIQRTEQRDSAMYRCASSSSGRAFRETQYFGPGTRLLVL.

The chain links TRBV9 to TRBJ2-7, with a weak D call TRBD2 (7 bases). Trimming left V 0 bases short and J 0 bases short, with 10 bases between. The germline V gene has CDR1 SGDLS and CDR2 YYNGEE. The CDR3 is 15 amino acids. The CDR3 protein is CASSVAGGASYEQYF. The DNA for the CDR3 is TGTGCCAGCAGCGTAGCGGGGGGCGCCTCCTACGAGCAGTACTTC. The full variable domain, its missing parts supplied by reference TRBV9 and TRBJ2-7, is DSGVTQTPKHLITATGQRVTLRCSPRSGDLSVYWYQQSLDQGLQFLIQYYNGEERAKGNILERFSAQQFPDLHSELNLSSLELGDSALYFCASSVAGGASYEQYFGPGTRLTVT.

The V call is TRBV2, the J call TRBJ2-6; TRBD1 might be the D (5 bases). CDR1 SNHLY and CDR2 FYNNEI come from the germline V gene. The CDR3 loop spans 15 amino acids. With 5 bases removed from V and 2 bases from J, the gap between germline ends came to 10 bases. CDR3 residues: CASSPRDPGANVLTF. The CDR3 DNA reads TGTGCCAGCAGTCCCAGGGATCCTGGGGCCAACGTCCTGACTTTC.

The table lists this clone with a few counts. V is TRBV9 and J is TRBJ2-3, with D perhaps TRBD1 (5 bases). The germline V and J ends were trimmed by 1 base and 2 bases, with 11 bases remaining between them. Germline CDR1 reads SGDLS; CDR2 reads YYNGEE. The CDR3 sequence is 15 residues long. CDR3 in amino acids: CASSVTRAYTDTQYF. The CDR3 DNA is TGTGCCAGCAGCGTAACCAGGGCTTACACAGATACGCAGTATTTT.

This clone was seen a single time. This chain connects TRBV9 to TRBJ2-1; D is perhaps TRBD2 (5 bases). CDR1 and CDR2 from the germline V gene are SGDLS and YYNGEE. V shed 0 bases and J shed 8 bases, with 9 bases lying between them. This CDR3 spans 13 amino acids. The CDR3 DNA reads TGTGCCAGCAGCGTAGCTACTAGGGATGAGCAGTTCTTC. Translation gives CASSVATRDEQFF.

The V and J genes are TRBV28 and TRBJ2-3; TRBD1 matches at 9 bases. The V gene end was trimmed by 5 bases and the J gene end by 1 base; junction bases not matched to a gene: 7. This CDR3 is 16 amino acids long. Germline V CDR1 and CDR2: MDHEN, SYDVKM. CDR3 amino acids: CASSVKDRGGTDTQYF. The CDR3 DNA follows: TGTGCCAGCAGTGTAAAGGACAGGGGTGGCACAGATACGCAGTATTTT.

The chain couples TRBV10-3 to TRBJ2-7; TRBD1 matches at 10 bases. The germline V gene has CDR1 ENHRY and CDR2 SYGVKD. V trimming: 10 bases; J trimming: 2 bases; junction bases outside the gene matches: 8. This CDR3 contains 14 residues. The CDR3 region has the DNA TGTGCCACCGCGACCGGGACAGGGGCCTACGAGCAGTACTTC. This encodes CATATGTGAYEQYF.

The CDR3 region is CASSSGQGSYGYTF. The CDR3 region has the DNA TGTGCCAGCAGTTCGGGACAGGGAAGCTATGGCTACACCTTC. The chain links TRBV28 to TRBJ1-2, with 9 positions matching TRBD1. Germline-derived CDR1 and CDR2 are MDHEN and SYDVKM. This CDR3 contains 14 residues. V dropped 4 bases and J dropped 4; count of bases not matched to a gene: 4.

This clone showed up just once. The chain has TRBV2 and TRBJ2-1; D possibly corresponds to TRBD2 (5 bases). The CDR3 sequence is 14 residues long. The V gene's germline CDR1 is SNHLY and CDR2 FYNNEI. The V end was cut by 8 bases, the J end by 0 bases, with 11 bases between. The DNA for the CDR3 is TGTGCCAGCGGACGGGGATTCTCCTACAATGAGCAGTTCTTC. Its translation is CASGRGFSYNEQFF.

The chain combines TRBV7-3 with TRBJ2-1; TRBD2 matches at 8 bases. The trim removed 5 bases at V and 6 bases at J, leaving 3 bases unmatched. Germline CDR1 is SGHTA and CDR2 is FQGTGA. The CDR3 length is 13 residues. Here the CDR3 DNA reads TGTGCCAGCAGCGCCGGGACTAGCAATGAGCAGTTCTTC. Protein sequence: CASSAGTSNEQFF.

The chain uses TRBV15 and TRBJ1-5, with D perhaps matching TRBD1 (6 bases). This CDR3 is 15 amino acids long. V was shortened by 7 bases and J by 8 bases, with 21 bases between the two germline ends. Germline V gene sequence: CDR1 LNHNV, CDR2 YYDKDF (reference sequence). The chain's CDR3 is CATTFSGGGPEPQHF. The CDR3 DNA follows: TGTGCCACCACCTTTTCTGGGGGGGGGCCGGAGCCCCAGCATTTT.

The chain combines TRBV28 with TRBJ2-5, with D unresolved. This CDR3 has 14 amino acids. Germline V gene lookup returns CDR1 MDHEN and CDR2 SYDVKM. Trimming pared 4 bases from V and 1 base from J, leaving 10 bases between. CDR3 in DNA: TGTGCCAGCAGTTCCCCCGTGGCCCAAGAGACCCAGTACTTC. Its translation: CASSSPVAQETQYF.

This rearrangement joins TRBV5-1 to TRBJ1-5; 7 bases fit TRBD1. CDR1 is SGHRS and CDR2 is YFSETQ in the germline V gene. J gave up 7 bases and V 4 bases, and 8 bases lay outside the gene matches. CDR3 length: 14 amino acids. The chain's CDR3 is CASSETGISQPQHF. The CDR3 region has the DNA TGCGCCAGCAGCGAGACAGGGATCAGCCAGCCCCAGCATTTT.

The gene calls are TRBV14 and TRBJ2-1; D perhaps matches TRBD1 (6 bases). This CDR3 contains 16 residues. Trimming took off 1 base at V and 4 bases at J, with 14 bases between the two ends. Per the germline V gene, CDR1 is SGHDN and CDR2 is FVKESK. DNA for the CDR3: TGTGCCAGCAGCCAAGTTCAAACAGGGTCTTACAATGAGCAGTTCTTC. It yields the protein CASSQVQTGSYNEQFF.

The rearrangement uses TRBV2 and TRBJ1-1, with TRBD1 as a possible D gene (6 bases). V was pared by 7 bases and J by 8 bases, with 14 bases between. This CDR3 comprises 12 residues. Per germline, CDR1 SNHLY and CDR2 FYNNEI. This chain's CDR3 is CASTSQDSEAFF. The CDR3 nucleotides read TGTGCCAGCACCTCCCAGGACAGCGAAGCTTTCTTT. Filled out from reference TRBV2 and TRBJ1-1, the complete variable domain reads EPEVTQTPSHQVTQMGQEVILRCVPISNHLYFYWYRQILGQKVEFLVSFYNNEISEKSEIFDDQFSVERPDGSNFTLKIRSTKLEDSAMYFCASTSQDSEAFFGQGTRLTVV.

The chain has TRBV4-1 and TRBJ1-6; 9 nucleotides agree with TRBD1. V dropped 3 bases and J dropped 7; count of bases not matched to a gene: 7. The CDR3 has 16 residues. The V gene's germline CDR1 is MGHRA and CDR2 YSYEKL. The CDR3: CASSHLWTGANSPLHF. The CDR3 coding sequence is TGCGCCAGCAGCCACCTATGGACAGGGGCGAATTCACCCCTCCACTTT.

This clone was counted between two and nine times. V is TRBV4-3 and J is TRBJ2-5; TRBD1 matches 9 bases. This CDR3 has 16 residues. The junction had 8 bases not matched to a gene; V was cut back by 1 base and J by 5 bases. Germline V gene data show CDR1 as LGHNA and CDR2 as YSLEER. In DNA, the CDR3 is TGCGCCAGCAGCCAAGGGACCCGACAGGGGGGTGAGACCCAGTACTTC. Its translation: CASSQGTRQGGETQYF.

The CDR3 DNA sequence: TGTGCCAGCAGCTTCGAGGAGGGAGATACGCAGTATTTT. Translated: CASSFEEGDTQYF. The gene calls are TRBV13 and TRBJ2-3, with D perhaps matching TRBD2 (6 bases). The CDR3 extends over 13 amino acids. The V end was cut by 3 bases, the J end by 5 bases, with 9 bases between. CDR1 PRHDT and CDR2 FYEKMQ come from the germline V gene (reference sequence).

The count of this clone is one. J is TRBJ1-5 and V is TRBV7-9; D call uncertain. V lost 5 bases, J lost 1 base, and 12 bases lay in between. The CDR3 extends over 15 amino acids. Germline V lookup: CDR1 SEHNR, CDR2 FQNEAQ (reference sequence). The CDR3, as DNA: TGTGCCAGCAGCCCCATCGCGGGAAGCAATCAGCCCCAGCATTTT. Protein product: CASSPIAGSNQPQHF.

This chain uses TRBV15 with TRBJ2-7, with a possible D match to TRBD1 (5 bases). This CDR3 region has 13 residues. Germline V gene data show CDR1 as LNHNV and CDR2 as YYDKDF (reference sequence). Trimming stripped 0 bases from V and 6 bases from J, with 9 bases between. The CDR3, as DNA: TGTGCCACCAGCAGAGAGCAGGGTAGCGAGCAGTACTTC. Protein product: CATSREQGSEQYF.

A note on this clone: Other nucleotide sequences in the sample specify the same CDR3. The rearrangement joins TRBV27 to TRBJ2-7, with a tentative D call TRBD1 (5 bases). Germline V gene sequence: CDR1 MNHEY, CDR2 SMNVEV (reference sequence). V gave up 2 bases and J gave up 5 bases, with 13 bases separating them. This CDR3 comprises 14 residues. CDR3 coding DNA: TGTGCCAGCAGTTTAACGGGCAGGGTGGACGAGCAGTACTTC. This sequence encodes CASSLTGRVDEQYF.

This chain links TRBV18 with TRBJ2-1; D not resolved. Trimming shortened V by 3 bases and J by 9 bases, and 27 bases separated the two germline ends. Per germline, CDR1 KGHSH and CDR2 LQKENI. The CDR3 runs 18 residues. CDR3 residues: CASSPIIPSHNEIFEQFF. CDR3 in DNA: TGTGCCAGCTCACCGATTATCCCGTCGCACAATGAAATATTTGAGCAGTTCTTC.